This TCR beta chain was documented in a study of breast tumors, draining lymph nodes, adjacent tissues. Whole-study results and caveats: The data were judged consistent with most tumor T cells coming from lymph node and expanding in tumor. Compared with lymph nodes, tumors were less diverse; compared with nontumor tissue, more. Data only fit, rather than demonstrated, lymph node origin of most tumor T cells.

TCRdb redid the calling of the multiplex PCR reads with MiXCR, one entry per CDR3 protein. Of 130,000 or so distinct CDR3 sequences listed, approximately 20% are singletons. The lymph nodes were axillary draining lymph nodes from breast cancer patients. This clonotype was counted at least ten times. Its antigen remains unidentified. A read error may produce the germline difference seen at one junction end. The sequence was obtained from a female donor with breast cancer. Some clones in this sample may be carry-over from other donors' samples. The sample consisted of axillary lymph node tissue.

CDR3 nucleotides: TGTGCCAGCGGCGGGACTAGCGGGAGTCGGGTCTTC. Residues: CASGGTSGSRVF. The V and J genes are TRBV9 and TRBJ2-1; 14 bases line up with TRBD2. Germline V gives CDR1 SGDLS, CDR2 YYNGEE. The CDR3 spans 12 residues.